This T cell receptor (beta chain) was captured in a study of blood T cell repertoires in COVID-19 (dated by TCRdb to the early 2020s). Looking at the study overall: Collaborator samples came from the United States, Italy and Spain and covered acute and convalescent phases of COVID-19. The prospective study material was composed of cDNA or gDNA derived from T cells, B-cell-depleted T cells, or PBMCs. Subjects who had been exposed to COVID-19, were actively infected with it, or had recovered from it provided the deeply sampled blood TCRbeta repertoires that made up the dataset. The repertoires were released in a freely available public database intended as a resource for research on the immune response to SARS-CoV-2. Samples came from the ongoing ImmuneRACE study (first 160 participants) plus 1,254 subjects from 6 global collaborators. The sample metadata nearly always contained a de-identified subject ID, COVID-19 status, age in years and sex. HLA class I and class II types, where available, came from metadata supplied by the sample provider rather than from assay-based typing. General study outcomes and caveats: How much clinical and demographic metadata was included differed by source and by participant, and the metadata was provided uncurated.

The collaborating institutions used their own protocols to collect whole blood in K2EDTA tubes. For TCRbeta analysis, collaborator samples were shipped as frozen whole blood, as isolated PBMCs, or as DNA extracted from either sample type. Comments on this clone: This receptor's antigen is unknown. Nothing much larger sits one base from this clone, and base qualities are not available.

After removal of 4 bases from V and 1 base from J, the junction retains 5 bases not matched to a gene. The CDR3 measures 15 amino acids from cysteine to phenylalanine. Just CDR3 DNA is preserved here, 45 bases in frame from base 1. Reading the germline V gene gives CDR1 SGDLS and CDR2 YYNGEE. TCRbeta CDR3 regions were amplified from genomic DNA by means of the immunoSEQ Assay, a bias-controlled multiplex PCR. Regarding the original processing steps: The number of nucleated cells in each sample was estimated from the amplification of reference gene primers within the assay. To quantify the absolute abundance of each unique TCRbeta CDR3 rearrangement, sequence reads were collapsed and filtered. For each sample, productive Simpson clonality was calculated as the square root of Simpson's diversity index over productive rearrangements. In its TCRdb copy, this immuneACCESS table keeps in-frame sequences only and misses some clones. Where compared with another copy, unresolved V genes explain less than half of these, and the others have no known cause. The V and J calls and clone size were taken over from that table, and D and trimming were inferred from the DNA. This sample lists 150,000 to 200,000 clones; nearly 80% were detected once. Of the sample, 26% is held by the ten largest clones.

The V and J segments used are TRBV9 and TRBJ2-3; 8 central bases correspond to TRBD2. This TCR was recovered from a woman in her seventies with acute or convalescent COVID-19. Sample: peripheral blood. The CDR3 protein: CASSTQTSGTDTQYF. The DNA is as follows: TGTGCCAGCAGCACCCAGACTAGCGGCACAGATACGCAGTATTTT. The full variable domain, with segments outside the CDR3 supplied by the reference TRBV9 and TRBJ2-3 proteins, appears as DSGVTQTPKHLITATGQRVTLRCSPRSGDLSVYWYQQSLDQGLQFLIQYYNGEERAKGNILERFSAQQFPDLHSELNLSSLELGDSALYFCASSTQTSGTDTQYFGPGTRLTVL.